The following is a T cell receptor (beta chain) sequence with its context. Participants were aged roughly 18 to 89 years, lived in around 22 US areas, and enrolled virtually. Here immunoSEQ multiplex PCR was the method, and the copy in TCRdb shows in-frame clones only, minus some. The sample consists of roughly 190,000 clones, around three quarters of them appearing once. Germline loops: CDR1 MNHEY, CDR2 SMNVEV (reference sequence). The trim removed 5 bases at V and 7 bases at J, leaving 12 bases unmatched. The CDR3 loop spans 16 amino acids. The source of the sample is a study of blood T cell repertoires in COVID-19. Study at large: The study drew acute and convalescent COVID-19 samples from the United States, Italy and Spain.

The genes are TRBV27 and TRBJ2-3; 10 bases are a match to TRBD2. This TCR came from a woman aged 50 to 60 with acute COVID-19. The source material was PBMCs or T cells enriched from blood (not recorded which). DNA of the CDR3: TGTGCCAGCAGTCTGACTGGACTAGCGGTCGTAAATACGCAGTATTTT. Residues: CASSLTGLAVVNTQYF.